This entry features one T cell receptor beta chain sequence. Self-reported history from a screening survey and questionnaire set each donor's cohort. Exposed enrollees encountered a COVID-19 case at some point within 2 weeks before study entry. The data were produced by immunoSEQ multiplex PCR, yet TCRdb's version contains in-frame clones alone and is incomplete. Of a few hundred thousand clones in the sample, around 92% were seen once. These data come from a study of blood T cell repertoires in COVID-19. At the level of the study: Material from acute and convalescent COVID-19 was sourced from the United States, Italy and Spain.

Germline CDR1 reads SGHTA; CDR2 reads FQGNSA. J gave up 5 bases and V 5 bases, and 2 bases lay outside the gene matches. The CDR3 is 13 residues long. V usage is TRBV7-2 and J usage is TRBJ1-2; 10 nucleotides agree with TRBD1. The specimen was PBMCs or T cells enriched from blood (not recorded which). The sequence was obtained from a woman between 45 and 65 years old who had been exposed to COVID-19. As DNA, the CDR3 is TGTGCCAGCAGCGTGGGACAGGGGTATGGCTACACCTTC. Protein: CASSVGQGYGYTF.